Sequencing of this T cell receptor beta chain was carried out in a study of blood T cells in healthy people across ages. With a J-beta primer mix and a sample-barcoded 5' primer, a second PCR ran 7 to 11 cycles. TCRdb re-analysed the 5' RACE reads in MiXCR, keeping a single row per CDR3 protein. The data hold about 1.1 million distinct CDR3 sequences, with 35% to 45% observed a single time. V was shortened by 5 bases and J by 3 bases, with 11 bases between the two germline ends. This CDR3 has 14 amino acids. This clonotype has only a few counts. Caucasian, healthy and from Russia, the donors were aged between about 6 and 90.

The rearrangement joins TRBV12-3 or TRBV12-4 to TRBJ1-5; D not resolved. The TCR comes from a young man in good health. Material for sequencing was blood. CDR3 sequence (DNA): TGTGCCAGCAGTCCCCGAAGGGTCAATCAGCCCCAGCATTTT. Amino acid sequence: CASSPRRVNQPQHF.